One sample yielded the 27 T cell receptor beta chains listed below, sequenced in a study of T-cell reconstitution after alpha-beta-depleted transplantation in children. The authors prepared the TCRbeta library with unique molecular identifiers. From the PCR reads, TCRdb called clonotypes with MiXCR, one entry per CDR3 protein. The sample shows around 400,000 distinct CDR3 sequences, 20% of them seen only once. Material: PBMCs from the stem cell graft donor, obtained from the stem cell graft. Receptors were obtained from a human donor who donated a stem cell graft to a child with acute myeloid leukemia.

The chain couples TRBV12-3 or TRBV12-4 to TRBJ2-7; D is perhaps TRBD1 or TRBD2 (5 bases each). The CDR3 is 14 residues long. Between the trimmed V and J ends, which lost 5 bases and 3 bases, there was a span of 14 bases. CDR3 bases: TGTGCCAGCAGTCGGGGCGGCCAGTACTACGAGCAGTACTTC. It codes for CASSRGGQYYEQYF.

This chain connects TRBV7-6 to TRBJ2-1; 10 nucleotides agree with TRBD2. CDR3 length: 15 residues. V shed 2 bases and J 8 bases; nucleotides not matched to a gene: 6. The V gene's germline CDR1 is SGHVS and CDR2 FNYEAQ. CDR3 loop: CASSLKAGGPYEQFF. The CDR3 nucleotides read TGTGCCAGCAGCTTAAAAGCGGGAGGGCCTTATGAGCAGTTCTTC. The full variable domain, its missing parts supplied by reference TRBV7-6 and TRBJ2-1, is GAGVSQSPRYKVTKRGQDVALRCDPISGHVSLYWYRQALGQGPEFLTYFNYEAQQDKSGLPNDRFSAERPEGSISTLTIQRTEQRDSAMYRCASSLKAGGPYEQFFGPGTRLTVL.

This clonotype was picked up many times. V usage is TRBV11-1 and J usage is TRBJ2-3, with 7 bases fitting TRBD2. The CDR3 spans 19 residues. V lost 5 bases, J lost 5 bases, and 22 bases stayed unmatched. Germline CDR1 is SGHAT and CDR2 is FQDESV (reference sequence). CDR3 coding DNA: TGTGCCAGCAGCCCACAATTGGGCTACCCCCCCGGGGAGGGAGATACGCAGTATTTT. Encoded protein: CASSPQLGYPPGEGDTQYF.

This clonotype was found many times. The V and J genes are TRBV7-2 and TRBJ2-5; no definite D call. This CDR3 has 12 residues. Germline assignment: CDR1 SGHTA and CDR2 FQGNSA. With 0 bases removed from V and 5 bases from J, the gap between germline ends came to 4 bases. The CDR3 bases are TGTGCCAGCAGCTTAGCGAGGGAGACCCAGTACTTC. Protein: CASSLARETQYF.

At least ten counts were recorded for this clonotype. The rearrangement joins TRBV27 to TRBJ2-1, with 9 nucleotides matching TRBD2. Germline CDR1 reads MNHEY; CDR2 reads SMNVEV (reference sequence). This CDR3 is built from 15 residues. J gave up 4 bases and V 2 bases, and 3 bases lay outside the gene matches. This CDR3 reads CASSLAGGPYNEQFF. The CDR3 DNA sequence: TGTGCCAGCAGTTTAGCGGGAGGGCCGTACAATGAGCAGTTCTTC.

There are a few counts of this clonotype. The gene calls are TRBV19 and TRBJ2-1; no definite D call. The CDR3 has 16 amino acids. CDR1 LNHDA and CDR2 SQIVND come from the germline V gene (reference sequence). Deletions cut 1 base from V and 0 bases from J, with 10 bases between. CDR3 coding DNA: TGTGCCAGTAGTATAGGCCCAGGAAACTCCTACAATGAGCAGTTCTTC. This gives the protein CASSIGPGNSYNEQFF.

This clonotype has a count of ten or more. The V call is TRBV29-1, the J call TRBJ2-1; tentative D call: TRBD2 (6 bases). CDR1 SQVTM and CDR2 ANQGSEA come from the germline V gene. This CDR3 is built from 15 residues. The V gene lost 0 bases and the J gene lost 0 bases, with 9 bases spanning the gap. CDR3 loop: CSVEDEGGSYNEQFF. CDR3 coding DNA: TGCAGCGTTGAAGATGAGGGAGGCTCCTACAATGAGCAGTTCTTC.

This clonotype was seen only once. The chain joins TRBV27 to TRBJ2-3; D is unresolved. The germline V gene encodes CDR1 MNHEY and CDR2 SMNVEV (reference sequence). V shed 6 bases and J shed 3 bases, with 4 bases lying between them. CDR3 size: 11 residues. CDR3 amino acids: CASRKTDTQYF. The CDR3, as DNA: TGTGCCAGCAGAAAAACAGATACGCAGTATTTT.

The rearrangement joins TRBV29-1 to TRBJ2-7; unclear D gene. Germline V gene lookup returns CDR1 SQVTM and CDR2 ANQGSEA. This CDR3 spans 12 amino acids. Trimming pared 7 bases from V and 0 bases from J, leaving 10 bases between. CDR3 sequence: CSGRVSSYEQYF. The CDR3 DNA sequence: TGCAGCGGCCGGGTGAGCTCCTACGAGCAGTACTTC.

This clonotype has a count of ten or more. The chain has TRBV12-5 and TRBJ1-1, with D unclear. Germline values: CDR1 LGHNT, CDR2 FRNRAP. The length of the CDR3 is 12 residues. V was clipped by 1 base and J by 2 bases, with 2 bases between them. CDR3 protein: CASGLGNTEAFF. For the CDR3, the DNA is TGTGCTAGTGGTTTGGGTAACACTGAAGCTTTCTTT.

This clonotype was seen more than once but under ten times. The J gene is TRBJ2-5, the V gene TRBV7-8; a possible D gene is TRBD2 (6 bases). Trimming removed 4 bases at V and 5 bases at J, with 8 bases between. CDR1 is SGHVS, CDR2 FQNEAQ, per germline. The CDR3 covers 12 residues. CDR3 DNA sequence: TGTGCCAGCAGCTGGGGGGTGGAGACCCAGTACTTC. Encoded protein: CASSWGVETQYF. Based on the CDR3 plus reference TRBV7-8 and TRBJ2-5, the full variable domain is GAGVSQSPRYKVAKRGQDVALRCDPISGHVSLFWYQQALGQGPEFLTYFQNEAQLDKSGLPSDRFFAERPEGSVSTLKIQRTQQEDSAVYLCASSWGVETQYFGPGTRLLVL.

The chain couples TRBV7-2 to TRBJ2-7, with TRBD1 identical over 11 bases. This CDR3 contains 17 residues. Unmatched junction bases numbered 15, after V lost 2 bases and J lost 9 bases. Germline V gene lookup returns CDR1 SGHTA and CDR2 FQGNSA. This CDR3 reads CASSLRGTGGYERGQYF. The CDR3 coding sequence is TGTGCCAGCAGCTTAAGAGGGACAGGGGGATACGAGCGAGGGCAGTACTTC.

This clonotype appeared many times. The chain couples TRBV24-1 to TRBJ1-1; possible D gene TRBD1, 5 bases. The CDR3 covers 14 residues. Trimming took 9 bases from V and 7 from J, leaving 20 bases between them. Germline CDR1 and CDR2: KGHDR and SFDVKD. The chain's CDR3 is CATSRGEGSVEAFF. The CDR3 bases are TGTGCCACCTCACGTGGAGAGGGGTCGGTTGAAGCTTTCTTT.

The V and J genes are TRBV12-3 or TRBV12-4 and TRBJ2-3, with a possible D match to TRBD2 (6 bases). The germline V and J ends were trimmed by 9 bases and 0 bases, with 22 bases remaining between them. This CDR3 contains 17 residues. CDR3: CASRPHPGVTSTDTQYF. The CDR3 DNA reads TGTGCCAGTAGACCTCATCCGGGGGTAACTAGCACAGATACGCAGTATTTT.

This clonotype was observed a few times. The genes are TRBV28 and TRBJ2-3; 10 bases are shared with TRBD1. Trimming removed 7 bases from V and 3 bases from J; junction bases left unmatched: 13. Germline CDR1 reads MDHEN; CDR2 reads SYDVKM. The CDR3 is 17 residues long. CDR3 bases: TGTGCCAGCACCATGGGGTCCGACAGGGGGCTAACAGATACGCAGTATTTT. Translating gives CASTMGSDRGLTDTQYF.

The table lists this clonotype with many counts. The rearrangement links TRBV29-1 to TRBJ2-7; 9 bases line up with TRBD2. The CDR3 runs to 13 residues. Looked up from germline, CDR1 is SQVTM and CDR2 is ANQGSEA. Trimming took 4 bases from V and 6 from J; bases not matched to a gene: 7. CDR3 sequence (DNA): TGCAGCGTTGGTGGCCTAGCGGGACGCGAGCAGTACTTC. Protein product: CSVGGLAGREQYF.

The chain links TRBV7-3 to TRBJ2-2; 10 nucleotides agree with TRBD2. Losses at the gene ends were 4 bases for V and 6 bases for J; bases not matched to a gene: 5. CDR1 and CDR2 (germline): SGHTA, FQGTGA. This CDR3 comprises 15 residues. CDR3 DNA sequence: TGTGCCAGCAGCTCTAGCGGGAGAGGCGCCGGGGAGCTGTTTTTT. The encoded protein is CASSSSGRGAGELFF. The complete variable domain, with remaining parts taken from reference TRBV7-3 and TRBJ2-2, reads GAGVSQTPSNKVTEKGKYVELRCDPISGHTALYWYRQSLGQGPEFLIYFQGTGAADDSGLPNDRFFAVRPEGSVSTLKIQRTERGDSAVYLCASSSSGRGAGELFFGEGSRLTVL.

J is TRBJ2-5 and V is TRBV9; D ambiguous. V was trimmed by 1 base and J by 5 bases, leaving 9 bases between them. Germline V gene sequence: CDR1 SGDLS, CDR2 YYNGEE. This CDR3 spans 13 amino acids. The CDR3 region has the DNA TGTGCCAGCAGCGTACTTGCCGATGAGACCCAGTACTTC. Translation: CASSVLADETQYF.

This chain joins TRBV6-6 and TRBJ1-4; unclear D gene. Per germline, CDR1 MNHNY and CDR2 SVGAGI (reference sequence). Deletions cut 7 bases from V and 4 bases from J, with 10 bases between. This CDR3 comprises 13 residues. CDR3 amino acids: CASTGRDNEKLFF. CDR3 nucleotides: TGTGCCAGCACGGGCAGAGATAATGAAAAACTGTTTTTT.

V and J are TRBV6-1 and TRBJ2-1; 8 bases match TRBD2. The CDR3 spans 15 residues. The germline V gene has CDR1 MNHNS and CDR2 SASEGT. V lost 2 bases to trimming and J lost 6 bases; unmatched junction nucleotides: 6. CDR3 DNA sequence: TGTGCCAGCAGTGAACGCGCTAGCGGGCCCAATGAGCAGTTCTTC. Protein sequence: CASSERASGPNEQFF.

This clonotype has more than one count but fewer than ten. The genes are TRBV3-1 and TRBJ2-5, with 11 bases matching TRBD2. This CDR3 region has 16 residues. CDR1 LGHDT and CDR2 YNNKEL come from the germline V gene (reference sequence). J gave up 5 bases and V 2 bases, and 7 bases lay outside the gene matches. The CDR3 sequence is CASSQPGTSGGETQYF. The DNA for the CDR3 is TGTGCCAGCAGCCAACCCGGGACTAGCGGAGGGGAGACCCAGTACTTC.

The chain joins TRBV7-9 to TRBJ2-3; possibly TRBD1 for D (6 bases). Trimming stripped 5 bases from V and 4 bases from J, with 19 bases between. The CDR3 length is 16 residues. Germline loops: CDR1 SEHNR, CDR2 FQNEAQ (reference sequence). The CDR3 here is CASSRRAQGFADTQYF. CDR3 in DNA: TGTGCCAGCAGCAGACGGGCACAGGGTTTTGCAGATACGCAGTATTTT.

Many counts were recorded for this clonotype. The rearrangement uses TRBV10-3 and TRBJ2-7; the match to TRBD2 covers 8 bases. The CDR3 has 16 residues. Looked up from germline, CDR1 is ENHRY and CDR2 is SYGVKD. J gave up 6 bases and V 2 bases, and 12 bases lay outside the gene matches. CDR3 residues: CAISESGTSGSSEQYF. Written as DNA, the CDR3 is TGTGCCATCAGTGAGAGTGGAACTAGCGGTAGTAGCGAGCAGTACTTC.

This clonotype was found a few times. This rearrangement joins TRBV5-1 to TRBJ1-4; 9 bases align to TRBD1. Germline CDR1 is SGHRS and CDR2 is YFSETQ. This CDR3 has 16 residues. The J segment lost 6 bases and the V segment lost 4 bases, leaving 10 bases of the junction unmatched. CDR3 sequence (DNA): TGCGCCAGCAGCCCGCCCGGGACAGGGTCTCATGAAAAACTGTTTTTT. This translates into CASSPPGTGSHEKLFF.

This clonotype was seen a few times. The genes are TRBV28 and TRBJ2-1; D perhaps matches TRBD2 (6 bases). CDR3 length: 15 amino acids. V lost 5 bases, J lost 1 base, and 12 bases lay in between. Per germline, CDR1 MDHEN and CDR2 SYDVKM. CDR3 loop: CASSIGTLSYNEQFF. The CDR3 region has the DNA TGTGCCAGCAGTATAGGGACTTTGTCCTACAATGAGCAGTTCTTC.

The V gene is TRBV28, the J gene TRBJ2-1; D is possibly TRBD1 or TRBD2 (6 bases each). Per germline, CDR1 MDHEN and CDR2 SYDVKM. Trimming cost V 2 bases and J 1 base, with 15 bases left between them. CDR3 length: 17 amino acids. The CDR3 nucleotides are TGTGCCAGCAGTTTAGTTGGGGGGCGCGGATCCTACAATGAGCAGTTCTTC. It encodes CASSLVGGRGSYNEQFF.

V gene TRBV7-9 combines with J gene TRBJ2-3; D is ambiguous. V lost 3 bases, J lost 0 bases, and 10 bases lay in between. The germline CDR1 and CDR2 sequences are SEHNR and FQNEAQ (reference sequence). The CDR3 has 15 residues. The CDR3: CASSFSAYSTDTQYF. The CDR3 bases are TGTGCCAGCAGCTTCTCAGCCTATAGCACAGATACGCAGTATTTT.